Listed below are T cell receptor beta chains from one sample, sequenced in a study of graft-versus-host responses after intestinal transplantation. The data were produced by immunoSEQ multiplex PCR, yet TCRdb's version contains in-frame clones alone and is incomplete. The sample carries about 100,000 clones, roughly 84% recorded once. Their antigens are not known. The sequences come from unstimulated CD4+ T cells sorted from spleen or lymph node cells, collected before intestinal transplant. All receptors come from a human donor who received an intestinal transplant. CDR3s include the opening cysteine and the closing phenylalanine or tryptophan. A D gene is named only where the DNA matches it firmly. The size of a clone is reported for some rows only, either as once, few or many, or as a class for expanded clones.

clone size	D gene	CDR3 length	V gene	J gene	CDR3 DNA	CDR3 protein
-	-	13	TRBV6-4	TRBJ2-1	TGTGCCAACCACCAAAAGTCCTACAATGAGCAGTTCTTC	CANHQKSYNEQFF
-	TRBD1	15	TRBV19	TRBJ2-1	TGTGCCAGTAGTATACGGCAGGGGGCTTACAATGAGCAGTTCTTC	CASSIRQGAYNEQFF
-	-	14	TRBV6-6	TRBJ2-2	TGTGCCAGCATTCCCTCCGTTGACACCGGGGAGCTGTTTTTT	CASIPSVDTGELFF
-	-	17	TRBV25-1	TRBJ2-2	TGTGCCAGCAGTGAATATCCCGCAGGGATGAACACCGGGGAGCTGTTTTTT	CASSEYPAGMNTGELFF
-	TRBD1	14	TRBV11-2	TRBJ2-7	TGTGCCAGCAGCTCCGGGACAGGGTTCTACGAGCAGTACTTC	CASSSGTGFYEQYF
-	TRBD1	17	TRBV14	TRBJ1-5	TGTGCCAGCAGCCAAAGGCGGGACAGGGTTCGCAATCAGCCCCAGCATTTT	CASSQRRDRVRNQPQHF
-	-	14	TRBV7-6	TRBJ2-7	TGTGCCAGCAGCCTTGAACACATTTCCTACGAGCAGTACTTC	CASSLEHISYEQYF
-	TRBD2	14	TRBV13	TRBJ2-5	TGTGCCAGCAGCCCTCGGCGGGGGCAAGAGACCCAGTACTTC	CASSPRRGQETQYF
once	-	11	TRBV6-6	TRBJ1-2	TGTGCCAGCGGGATTGGCTATGGCTACACCTTC	CASGIGYGYTF
-	TRBD1	14	TRBV5-4	TRBJ2-5	TGTGCCAGCAGCCCAAATCAGGGGGCTGAGACCCAGTACTTC	CASSPNQGAETQYF
-	-	17	TRBV11-2	TRBJ1-2	TGTGCCAGCAGCCCTGTACGTTCGACCGGCGGTAACTATGGCTACACCTTC	CASSPVRSTGGNYGYTF
-	-	14	TRBV5-1	TRBJ1-2	TGCGCCAGTGGACCGGACAGCCCTAACTATGGCTACACCTTC	CASGPDSPNYGYTF
-	TRBD2	15	TRBV6-5	TRBJ2-5	TGTGCCAGCAGTACCTTAGCGGGAGGGGGAGAGACCCAGTACTTC	CASSTLAGGGETQYF
once	-	14	TRBV7-3	TRBJ2-1	TGTGCCAGCAGCCCGGGACGGGACTACAATGAGCAGTTCTTC	CASSPGRDYNEQFF
-	TRBD2	15	TRBV5-1	TRBJ2-1	TGCGCCAGCAGTCTACAAGCGGGAGATATGAATGAGCAGTTCTTC	CASSLQAGDMNEQFF
-	-	14	TRBV9	TRBJ1-3	TGTGCCAGCAGCGTAGGTAACAGGGGAAACACCATATATTTT	CASSVGNRGNTIYF
-	-	14	TRBV6-6	TRBJ2-7	TGTGCCAGCAGTCCGGGGGTTAGCTCCTACGAGCAGTACTTC	CASSPGVSSYEQYF
-	-	13	TRBV29-1	TRBJ1-1	TGCAGCGTTGAAGGGGGGCTGAACACTGAAGCTTTCTTT	CSVEGGLNTEAFF
-	-	15	TRBV28	TRBJ1-3	TGTGCCAGCAGTTTTCGAAGGGGGACTGGAAACACCATATATTTT	CASSFRRGTGNTIYF
once	TRBD2	12	TRBV28	TRBJ2-7	TGTGCCAGCAGTTTACTAGCGGGGGAGCAGTACTTC	CASSLLAGEQYF
-	-	14	TRBV5-1	TRBJ1-5	TGCGCCAGCAGCTTGGGTCCTAGCAATCAGCCCCAGCATTTT	CASSLGPSNQPQHF
-	TRBD2	12	TRBV10-3	TRBJ2-1	TGTGCCACGGGACTAGCGGGTCGCGGGCAGTTCTTC	CATGLAGRGQFF
-	-	15	TRBV6-1	TRBJ1-3	TGTGCCAGCATTTCCACAGGCCTCTCTGGAAACACCATATATTTT	CASISTGLSGNTIYF
-	-	12	TRBV29-1	TRBJ1-2	TGCAGCGCCCTTTGGGGTAGCTATGGCTACACCTTC	CSALWGSYGYTF
-	-	14	TRBV6-1	TRBJ1-5	TGTGCCAGCAGTGAATTGTGGAGCAATCAGCCCCAGCATTTT	CASSELWSNQPQHF